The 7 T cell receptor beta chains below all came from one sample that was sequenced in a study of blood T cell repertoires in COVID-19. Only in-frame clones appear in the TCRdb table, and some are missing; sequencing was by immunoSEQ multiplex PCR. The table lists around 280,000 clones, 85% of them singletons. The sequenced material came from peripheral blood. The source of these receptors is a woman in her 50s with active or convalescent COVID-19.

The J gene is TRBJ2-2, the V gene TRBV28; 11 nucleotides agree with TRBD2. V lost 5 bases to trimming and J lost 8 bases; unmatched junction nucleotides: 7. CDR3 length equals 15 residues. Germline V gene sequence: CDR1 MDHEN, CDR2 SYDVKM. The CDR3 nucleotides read TGTGCCAGCAGTACCGTAGCGGGAGGGCCGGGGGAGCTGTTTTTT. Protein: CASSTVAGGPGELFF.

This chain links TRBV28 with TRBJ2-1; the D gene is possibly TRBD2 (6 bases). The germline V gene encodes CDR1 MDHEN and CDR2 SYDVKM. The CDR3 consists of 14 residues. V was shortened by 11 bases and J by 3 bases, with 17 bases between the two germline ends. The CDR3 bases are TGTGCCTGCAAAGGTAGCGGTGGCTACAATGAGCAGTTCTTC. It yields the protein CACKGSGGYNEQFF.

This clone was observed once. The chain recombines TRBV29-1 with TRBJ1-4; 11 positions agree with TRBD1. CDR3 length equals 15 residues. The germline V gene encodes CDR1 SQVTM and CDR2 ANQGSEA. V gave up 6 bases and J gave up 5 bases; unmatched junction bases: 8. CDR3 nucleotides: TGCAGCGTAGCCGGGACAGGGGGTACAAATGAAAAACTGTTTTTT. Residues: CSVAGTGGTNEKLFF.

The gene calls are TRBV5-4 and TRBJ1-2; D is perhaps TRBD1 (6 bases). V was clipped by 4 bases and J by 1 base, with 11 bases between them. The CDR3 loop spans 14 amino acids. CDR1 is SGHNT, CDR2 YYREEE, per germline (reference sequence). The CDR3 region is CASSLDSFNYGYTF. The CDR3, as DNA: TGTGCCAGCAGCCTGGACAGTTTTAACTATGGCTACACCTTC.

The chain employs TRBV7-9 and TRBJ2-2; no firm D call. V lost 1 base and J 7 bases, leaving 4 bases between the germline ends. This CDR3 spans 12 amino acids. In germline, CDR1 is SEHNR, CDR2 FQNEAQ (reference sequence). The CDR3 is CASSLDHGELFF. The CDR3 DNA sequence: TGTGCCAGCAGCTTAGATCACGGGGAGCTGTTTTTT. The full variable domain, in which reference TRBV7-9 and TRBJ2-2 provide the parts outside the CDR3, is DTGVSQNPRHKITKRGQNVTFRCDPISEHNRLYWYRQTLGQGPEFLTYFQNEAQLEKSRLLSDRFSAERPKGSFSTLEIQRTEQGDSAMYLCASSLDHGELFFGEGSRLTVL.

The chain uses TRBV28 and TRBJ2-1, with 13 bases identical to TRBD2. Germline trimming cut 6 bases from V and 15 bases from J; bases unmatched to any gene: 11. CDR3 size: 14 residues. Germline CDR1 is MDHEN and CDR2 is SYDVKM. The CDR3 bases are TGTGCCAGCAGCCTCCGGACTAGCGGGAGAATAAGGTTCTTC. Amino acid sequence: CASSLRTSGRIRFF.

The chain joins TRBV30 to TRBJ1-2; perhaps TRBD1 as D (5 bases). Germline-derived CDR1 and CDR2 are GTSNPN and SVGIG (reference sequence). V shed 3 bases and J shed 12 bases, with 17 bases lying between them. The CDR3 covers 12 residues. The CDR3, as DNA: TGTGCCTGGAGCCCCCAAGGGGCCCCAAACACCTTC. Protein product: CAWSPQGAPNTF.